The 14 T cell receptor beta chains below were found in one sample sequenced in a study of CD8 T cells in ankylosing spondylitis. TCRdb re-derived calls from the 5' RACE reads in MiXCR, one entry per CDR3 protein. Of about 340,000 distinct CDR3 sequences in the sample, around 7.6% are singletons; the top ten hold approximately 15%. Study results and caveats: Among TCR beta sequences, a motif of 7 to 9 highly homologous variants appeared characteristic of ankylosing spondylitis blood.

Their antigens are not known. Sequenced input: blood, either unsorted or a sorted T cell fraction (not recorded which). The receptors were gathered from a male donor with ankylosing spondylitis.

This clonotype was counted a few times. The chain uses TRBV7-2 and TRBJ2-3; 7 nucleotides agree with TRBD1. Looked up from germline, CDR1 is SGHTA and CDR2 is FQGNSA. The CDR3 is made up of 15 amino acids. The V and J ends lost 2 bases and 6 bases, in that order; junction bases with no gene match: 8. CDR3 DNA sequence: TGTGCCAGCAGCTTACCGCGGCTACAGGGGGATACGCAGTATTTT. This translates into CASSLPRLQGDTQYF.

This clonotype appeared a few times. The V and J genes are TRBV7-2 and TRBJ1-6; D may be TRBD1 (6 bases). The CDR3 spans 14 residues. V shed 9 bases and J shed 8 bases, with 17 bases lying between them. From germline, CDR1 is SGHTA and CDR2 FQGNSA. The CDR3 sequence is CASRDTQDHSPLHF. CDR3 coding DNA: TGTGCCAGTCGGGACACCCAGGACCATTCACCCCTCCACTTT.

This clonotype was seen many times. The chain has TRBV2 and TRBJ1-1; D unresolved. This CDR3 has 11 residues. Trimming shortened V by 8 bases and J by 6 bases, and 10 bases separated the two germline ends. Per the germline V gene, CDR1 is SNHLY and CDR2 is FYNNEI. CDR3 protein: CASGRGPEAFF. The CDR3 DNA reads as TGTGCCAGCGGGCGGGGTCCTGAAGCTTTCTTT. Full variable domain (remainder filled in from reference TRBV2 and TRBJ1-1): EPEVTQTPSHQVTQMGQEVILRCVPISNHLYFYWYRQILGQKVEFLVSFYNNEISEKSEIFDDQFSVERPDGSNFTLKIRSTKLEDSAMYFCASGRGPEAFFGQGTRLTVV.

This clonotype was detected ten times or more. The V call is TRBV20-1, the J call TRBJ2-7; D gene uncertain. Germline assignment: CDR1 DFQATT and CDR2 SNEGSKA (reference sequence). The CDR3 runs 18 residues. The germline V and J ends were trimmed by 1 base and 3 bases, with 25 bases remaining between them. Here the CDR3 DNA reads TGCAGTGCTAGAGTCCCACCCGGTCAGCGAGATACCCTCTACGAGCAGTACTTC. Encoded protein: CSARVPPGQRDTLYEQYF.

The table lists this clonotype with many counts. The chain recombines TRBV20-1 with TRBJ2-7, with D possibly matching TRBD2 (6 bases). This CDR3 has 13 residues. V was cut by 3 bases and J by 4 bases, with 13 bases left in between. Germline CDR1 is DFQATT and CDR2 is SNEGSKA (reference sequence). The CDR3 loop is CSASPGSGYEQYF. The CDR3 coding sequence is TGCAGTGCTAGCCCCGGGAGTGGGTACGAGCAGTACTTC.

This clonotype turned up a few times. In nucleotides, the CDR3 is TGTGCCAGCAGCCTCACTAGCGACTTCATCTACGAGCAGTACTTC. Encoded protein: CASSLTSDFIYEQYF. The chain recombines TRBV5-6 with TRBJ2-7; 7 bases are a match to TRBD2. V lost 4 bases and J lost 3; bases outside the gene matches: 10. The CDR3 is 15 amino acids. From germline, CDR1 is SGHDT and CDR2 YYEEEE.

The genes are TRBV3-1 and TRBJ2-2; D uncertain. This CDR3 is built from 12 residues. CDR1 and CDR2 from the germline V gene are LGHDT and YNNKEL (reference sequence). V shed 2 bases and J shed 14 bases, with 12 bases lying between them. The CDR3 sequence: CASSQPGLSLFF. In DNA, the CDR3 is TGTGCCAGCAGCCAACCAGGTCTTAGCCTGTTTTTT.

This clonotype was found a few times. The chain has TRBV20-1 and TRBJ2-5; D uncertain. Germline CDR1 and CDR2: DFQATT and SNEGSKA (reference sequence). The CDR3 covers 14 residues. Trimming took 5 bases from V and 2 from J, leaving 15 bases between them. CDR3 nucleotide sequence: TGCAGTGCTGGTGGGAACCTGGGGCAAGAGACCCAGTACTTC. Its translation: CSAGGNLGQETQYF.

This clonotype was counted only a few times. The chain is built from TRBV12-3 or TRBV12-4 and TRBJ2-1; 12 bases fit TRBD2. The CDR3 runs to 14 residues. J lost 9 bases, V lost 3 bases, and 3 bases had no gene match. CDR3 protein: CASSFGLAGTEQFF. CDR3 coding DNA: TGTGCCAGCAGTTTCGGACTAGCGGGGACTGAGCAGTTCTTC.

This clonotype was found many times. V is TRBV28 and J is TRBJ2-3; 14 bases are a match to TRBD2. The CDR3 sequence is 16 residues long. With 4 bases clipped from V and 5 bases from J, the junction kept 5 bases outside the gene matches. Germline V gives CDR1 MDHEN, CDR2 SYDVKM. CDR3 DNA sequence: TGTGCCAGCAGTTCGTTCGGACTAGCGGGAGGAGATACGCAGTATTTT. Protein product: CASSSFGLAGGDTQYF.

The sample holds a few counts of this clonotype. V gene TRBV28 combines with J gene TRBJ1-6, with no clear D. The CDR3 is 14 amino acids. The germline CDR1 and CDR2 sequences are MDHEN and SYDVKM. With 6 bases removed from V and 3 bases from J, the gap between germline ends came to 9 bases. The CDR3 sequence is CASSTGFYNSPLHF. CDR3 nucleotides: TGTGCCAGCAGCACCGGGTTCTATAATTCACCCCTCCACTTT. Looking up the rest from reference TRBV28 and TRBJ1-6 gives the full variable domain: DVKVTQSSRYLVKRTGEKVFLECVQDMDHENMFWYRQDPGLGLRLIYFSYDVKMKEKGDIPEGYSVSREKKERFSLILESASTNQTSMYLCASSTGFYNSPLHFGNGTRLTVT.

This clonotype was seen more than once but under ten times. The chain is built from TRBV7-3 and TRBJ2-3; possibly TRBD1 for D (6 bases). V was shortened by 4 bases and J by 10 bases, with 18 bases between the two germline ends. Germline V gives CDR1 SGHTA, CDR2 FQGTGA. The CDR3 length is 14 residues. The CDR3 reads CASSSDSHNRAQYF. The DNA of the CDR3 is TGTGCCAGCAGCTCGGACAGCCACAACAGGGCGCAGTATTTT.

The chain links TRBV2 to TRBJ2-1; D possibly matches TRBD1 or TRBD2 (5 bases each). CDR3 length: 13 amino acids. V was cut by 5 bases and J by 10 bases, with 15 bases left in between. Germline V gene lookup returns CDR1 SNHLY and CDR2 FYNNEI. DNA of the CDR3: TGTGCCAGCAGTAAGGAGAGGGCAGGGGAGCAGTTCTTC. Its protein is CASSKERAGEQFF.

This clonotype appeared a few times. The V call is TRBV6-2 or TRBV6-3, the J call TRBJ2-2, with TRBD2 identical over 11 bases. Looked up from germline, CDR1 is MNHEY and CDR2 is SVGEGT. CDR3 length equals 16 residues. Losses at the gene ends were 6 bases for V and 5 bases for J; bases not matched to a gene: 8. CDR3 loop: CASRFWTSGQTGELFF. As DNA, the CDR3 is TGTGCCAGCAGATTTTGGACTAGCGGGCAAACCGGGGAGCTGTTTTTT.